These 30 T cell receptor beta chains were sequenced from one sample in a study of shared clonotypes between healthy human individuals. The method was immunoSEQ multiplex PCR; TCRdb's version includes in-frame clones alone and lacks a portion of them. The sample has 1,500,000 or so clones; 98% are singletons. Sequencing was performed on naive CD4+ T cells sorted from blood. Stated subset: CD45RA+ positively selected. The receptors were gathered from a man aged 30 to 39 in good health.

The chain recombines TRBV6-5 with TRBJ2-3; the D gene is possibly TRBD1 (6 bases). Germline V gene lookup returns CDR1 MNHEY and CDR2 SVGAGI. The ends were cut back, 6 bases at V and 2 bases at J, with 12 bases in the middle. The CDR3 has 14 amino acids. For the CDR3, the DNA is TGTGCCAGCAGGCGACAGGCATCCACAGATACGCAGTATTTT. Translation: CASRRQASTDTQYF.

Points on this clone: Other DNA sequences in the same sample also yield this CDR3. The V call is TRBV5-1, the J call TRBJ2-3, with 13 bases identical to TRBD2. The length of the CDR3 is 15 residues. The V segment lost 3 bases and the J segment 4 bases; nucleotides outside the gene matches: 2. Germline CDR1 and CDR2: SGHRS and YFSETQ. In nucleotides, the CDR3 is TGCGCCAGCAGCTCCGGACTAGCGGGAGCAGATACGCAGTATTTT. Encoded protein: CASSSGLAGADTQYF.

In its sample, this clone was seen once. The rearrangement uses TRBV7-2 and TRBJ2-3; 7 bases match TRBD1. Trimming removed 5 bases from V and 5 bases from J; junction bases left unmatched: 7. Per the germline V gene, CDR1 is SGHTA and CDR2 is FQGNSA. The CDR3 is made up of 14 amino acids. The CDR3 protein is CASSLQGFGDTQYF. The CDR3 DNA follows: TGTGCCAGCAGCCTACAGGGGTTTGGAGATACGCAGTATTTT.

CDR3 nucleotides: TGTGCCAGCAGCTTAGGCGCTACCCAGTACTTC. Amino acids: CASSLGATQYF. The chain recombines TRBV7-6 with TRBJ2-5; D remains unclear. Germline values: CDR1 SGHVS, CDR2 FNYEAQ. V shed 1 base and J shed 8 bases, with 5 bases lying between them. The CDR3 spans 11 residues. Together with reference TRBV7-6 and TRBJ2-5, the CDR3 gives the full variable domain: GAGVSQSPRYKVTKRGQDVALRCDPISGHVSLYWYRQALGQGPEFLTYFNYEAQQDKSGLPNDRFSAERPEGSISTLTIQRTEQRDSAMYRCASSLGATQYFGPGTRLLVL.

On this clone: The sample holds other DNA sequences that translate to the same CDR3. The V call is TRBV2, the J call TRBJ2-2; D unresolved. Trimming removed 4 bases at V and 5 bases at J, with 2 bases between. The CDR3 has 11 amino acids. Per the germline V gene, CDR1 is SNHLY and CDR2 is FYNNEI. In DNA form, the CDR3 reads TGTGCCAGCAGTGCTACCGGGGAGCTGTTTTTT. Amino acids: CASSATGELFF.

This sequence joins TRBV10-3 and TRBJ1-1; D unresolved. In germline, CDR1 is ENHRY, CDR2 SYGVKD. Trimming removed 10 bases at V and 1 base at J, with 16 bases between. The CDR3 contains 14 residues. The CDR3 sequence is CATGREASNTEAFF. The CDR3 DNA reads TGTGCCACCGGACGCGAAGCATCGAACACTGAAGCTTTCTTT.

The CDR3 DNA sequence: TGCGCCAGCAGCCAACTGTGGGCAAGCTACGAGCAGTACTTC. This sequence encodes CASSQLWASYEQYF. The chain links TRBV4-1 to TRBJ2-7; D gene uncertain. V lost 2 bases, J lost 3 bases, and 11 bases lay in between. CDR1 is MGHRA, CDR2 YSYEKL, per germline. The CDR3 covers 14 residues.

The rearrangement links TRBV27 to TRBJ2-7, with a tentative D call TRBD1 (6 bases). Germline-derived CDR1 and CDR2 are MNHEY and SMNVEV (reference sequence). V was cut by 1 base and J by 0 bases, with 10 bases left in between. The CDR3 consists of 15 residues. The CDR3 sequence: CASSLLGTSSYEQYF. CDR3 bases: TGTGCCAGCAGTTTATTGGGGACAAGCTCCTACGAGCAGTACTTC.

The V and J genes are TRBV19 and TRBJ1-1; D gene uncertain. The CDR3 covers 12 residues. The germline V and J ends were trimmed by 8 bases and 1 base, with 8 bases remaining between them. The germline gives CDR1 LNHDA, CDR2 SQIVND (reference sequence). CDR3 DNA: TGTGCCAGTGGTTGGTCGAACACTGAAGCTTTCTTT. This encodes CASGWSNTEAFF.

The chain carries TRBV25-1 and TRBJ2-3; TRBD1 agrees at 8 bases. The germline V gene encodes CDR1 MGHDK and CDR2 SYGVNS. This CDR3 contains 15 residues. Germline trimming cut 4 bases from V and 4 bases from J; bases unmatched to any gene: 7. The CDR3 spells CASSVGRGHSDTQYF. CDR3 nucleotide sequence: TGTGCCAGCAGTGTGGGCAGGGGGCATTCAGATACGCAGTATTTT. The full variable domain, with the rest looked up from reference TRBV25-1 and TRBJ2-3, is EADIYQTPRYLVIGTGKKITLECSQTMGHDKMYWYQQDPGMELHLIHYSYGVNSTEKGDLSSESTVSRIRTEHFPLTLESARPSHTSQYLCASSVGRGHSDTQYFGPGTRLTVL.

V is TRBV7-9 and J is TRBJ1-1, with D maybe TRBD1 (5 bases). V gave up 5 bases and J gave up 11 bases, with 12 bases separating them. CDR1 is SEHNR and CDR2 is FQNEAQ in the germline V gene (reference sequence). CDR3 size: 11 residues. DNA for the CDR3: TGTGCCAGCAGCCCCTTAGGGGAGGCTTTCTTT. This gives the protein CASSPLGEAFF.

This rearrangement joins TRBV19 to TRBJ1-1, with D perhaps TRBD1 (6 bases). The CDR3 consists of 15 residues. V gave up 5 bases and J gave up 8 bases, with 21 bases separating them. Germline lookup yields CDR1 LNHDA and CDR2 SQIVND (reference sequence). DNA for the CDR3: TGTGCCAGTAGTTGGGGGCGTCCGCCGTTAAGGGAAGCTTTCTTT. Its translation: CASSWGRPPLREAFF.

The chain carries TRBV6-1 and TRBJ2-3; a weak D match, TRBD2 (5 bases). CDR1 is MNHNS, CDR2 SASEGT, per germline. Trimming took 1 base from V and 8 from J, leaving 13 bases between them. The CDR3 loop spans 14 amino acids. CDR3 in amino acids: CASSEVGWAGTQYF. In nucleotides, the CDR3 is TGTGCCAGCAGTGAAGTCGGCTGGGCGGGTACGCAGTATTTT.

The rearrangement joins TRBV10-2 to TRBJ2-5; D call uncertain. Germline CDR1 is WSHSY and CDR2 is SAAADI. This CDR3 region has 17 residues. Trimming removed 0 bases at V and 5 bases at J, with 19 bases between. The CDR3 protein is CASSESWSGLSLETQYF. The CDR3 DNA is TGCGCCAGCAGTGAGTCGTGGTCCGGCCTAAGTCTGGAGACCCAGTACTTC.

The J gene is TRBJ2-2, the V gene TRBV10-3, with D perhaps assigned TRBD1 or TRBD2 (6 bases each). The V gene lost 6 bases and the J gene lost 3 bases, with 14 bases spanning the gap. The CDR3 has 15 amino acids. The germline gives CDR1 ENHRY, CDR2 SYGVKD. The CDR3 is CAIRRGDHYTGELFF. CDR3 DNA sequence: TGTGCCATCAGGAGGGGGGATCATTACACCGGGGAGCTGTTTTTT.

On this clone: The sample contains more than one DNA sequence encoding this CDR3. The chain carries TRBV19 and TRBJ2-7; D remains ambiguous. The CDR3 runs to 11 residues. Trimming removed 1 base at V and 5 bases at J, with 3 bases between. In germline, CDR1 is LNHDA, CDR2 SQIVND (reference sequence). The CDR3, as DNA: TGTGCCAGTAGTATAGCGGACGAGCAGTACTTC. This encodes CASSIADEQYF.

The CDR3 here is CASRQTSVNEQYF. The CDR3 nucleotides are TGTGCCAGCAGGCAAACTAGCGTTAACGAGCAGTACTTC. The rearrangement uses TRBV6-5 and TRBJ2-7; 7 bases align to TRBD2. This CDR3 has 13 amino acids. The germline CDR1 and CDR2 sequences are MNHEY and SVGAGI. Unmatched junction bases numbered 7, after V lost 6 bases and J lost 5 bases.

The gene calls are TRBV18 and TRBJ2-6; D is possibly TRBD2 (6 bases). With 0 bases removed from V and 2 bases from J, the gap between germline ends came to 8 bases. Germline V CDR1 and CDR2: KGHSH, LQKENI. The CDR3 is made up of 16 amino acids. CDR3 amino acids: CASSPPGGPGANVLTF. The CDR3 bases are TGTGCCAGCTCACCACCCGGAGGGCCTGGGGCCAACGTCCTGACTTTC.

This chain joins TRBV6-1 and TRBJ1-2; maybe TRBD1 (5 bases). The V end lost 6 bases, the J end lost 6 bases, and 14 bases lay between the germline ends. The germline gives CDR1 MNHNS, CDR2 SASEGT. The CDR3 sequence is 13 residues long. CDR3 nucleotides: TGTGCCAGCAGGGGATGGGGCCTGGATGGCTACACCTTC. Its protein is CASRGWGLDGYTF.

The genes are TRBV4-3 and TRBJ2-2; weak D call: TRBD2 (6 bases). The V end was cut by 5 bases, the J end by 4 bases, with 14 bases between. Germline V gene lookup returns CDR1 LGHNA and CDR2 YSLEER. CDR3 size: 15 residues. The CDR3 reads CASSFREMGTGELFF. The CDR3 region has the DNA TGCGCCAGCAGCTTCCGGGAGATGGGCACCGGGGAGCTGTTTTTT.

The chain carries TRBV11-2 and TRBJ2-7, with TRBD2 identical over 9 bases. J lost 2 bases, V lost 5 bases, and 13 bases had no gene match. This CDR3 is 17 amino acids long. Germline CDR1 reads SGHAT; CDR2 reads FQNNGV. CDR3 residues: CASSKTSGSTLTYEQYF. In DNA, the CDR3 is TGTGCCAGCAGCAAAACTAGCGGGTCCACCTTGACCTACGAGCAGTACTTC.

The V call is TRBV25-1, the J call TRBJ1-1, with D possibly being TRBD1 (6 bases). This CDR3 has 12 amino acids. Germline V lookup: CDR1 MGHDK, CDR2 SYGVNS. Trimming cost V 6 bases and J 4 bases, with 9 bases left between them. CDR3 DNA sequence: TGTGCCAGCAGCGGACAGCCCACTGAAGCTTTCTTT. The encoded protein is CASSGQPTEAFF. The whole variable domain, filled in from reference TRBV25-1 and TRBJ1-1, reads EADIYQTPRYLVIGTGKKITLECSQTMGHDKMYWYQQDPGMELHLIHYSYGVNSTEKGDLSSESTVSRIRTEHFPLTLESARPSHTSQYLCASSGQPTEAFFGQGTRLTVV.

The rearrangement links TRBV9 to TRBJ2-2, with 13 positions matching TRBD2. The V gene end was trimmed by 4 bases and the J gene end by 7 bases; junction bases not matched to a gene: 4. The length of the CDR3 is 15 residues. Germline assignment: CDR1 SGDLS and CDR2 YYNGEE. CDR3 protein: CASSPGLAGLGELFF. The CDR3 bases are TGTGCCAGCAGCCCGGGACTAGCGGGACTCGGGGAGCTGTTTTTT.

The V gene is TRBV5-1, the J gene TRBJ2-3, with 8 bases aligning to TRBD2. The CDR3 has 15 residues. V shed 4 bases and J 6 bases; nucleotides not matched to a gene: 10. Looked up from germline, CDR1 is SGHRS and CDR2 is YFSETQ. CDR3 in amino acids: CASSPGLVGMDTQYF. Written as DNA, the CDR3 is TGCGCCAGCAGCCCGGGACTAGTGGGAATGGATACGCAGTATTTT.

The rearrangement uses TRBV6-5 and TRBJ1-2; TRBD1 is a possible D gene (6 bases). With 1 base removed from V and 2 bases from J, the gap between germline ends came to 14 bases. Per germline, CDR1 MNHEY and CDR2 SVGAGI. The CDR3 covers 16 residues. Written as DNA, the CDR3 is TGTGCCAGCAGTTACTGGGGGCGTGGAGTCAACTATGGCTACACCTTC. Translating gives CASSYWGRGVNYGYTF.

This chain connects TRBV28 to TRBJ1-4, with D perhaps TRBD1 (5 bases). Germline CDR1 MDHEN, CDR2 SYDVKM. Trimming cost V 6 bases and J 7 bases, with 24 bases left between them. This CDR3 comprises 17 residues. CDR3 sequence (DNA): TGTGCCAGCAGGGCGGACATGCAATGGGGAGGGTTTGAAAAACTGTTTTTT. It specifies CASRADMQWGGFEKLFF.

The J gene is TRBJ2-5, the V gene TRBV2; D may be TRBD2 (6 bases). CDR1 and CDR2 from the germline V gene are SNHLY and FYNNEI. The V gene lost 8 bases and the J gene lost 0 bases, with 13 bases spanning the gap. This CDR3 region has 14 residues. CDR3 sequence reads: CASLGGTYQETQYF. The CDR3 nucleotides are TGTGCCAGCTTGGGCGGGACGTACCAAGAGACCCAGTACTTC.

V is TRBV18 and J is TRBJ2-2; D is ambiguous. The length of the CDR3 is 15 residues. The germline V gene has CDR1 KGHSH and CDR2 LQKENI. V gave up 3 bases and J gave up 1 base, with 9 bases separating them. The CDR3 reads CASSPPRQNTGELFF. CDR3 bases: TGTGCCAGCTCACCCCCACGCCAGAACACCGGGGAGCTGTTTTTT. The full variable domain, rest sourced from reference TRBV18 and TRBJ2-2, is NAGVMQNPRHLVRRRGQEARLRCSPMKGHSHVYWYRQLPEEGLKFMVYLQKENIIDESGMPKERFSAEFPKEGPSILRIQQVVRGDSAAYFCASSPPRQNTGELFFGEGSRLTVL.

This clone was picked up one time. This sequence joins TRBV25-1 and TRBJ2-2, with a tentative D call TRBD1 (6 bases). The CDR3 contains 15 residues. V lost 2 bases and J lost 7, with 14 bases in between. CDR1 and CDR2 from the germline V gene are MGHDK and SYGVNS. CDR3 residues: CASSELTGFDGELFF. The CDR3 region has the DNA TGTGCCAGCAGTGAACTGACAGGATTTGACGGGGAGCTGTTTTTT.

The chain has TRBV7-9 and TRBJ1-2, with D uncertain. Germline loops: CDR1 SEHNR, CDR2 FQNEAQ (reference sequence). This CDR3 is 15 amino acids long. V lost 1 base, J lost 4 bases, and 13 bases lay in between. The CDR3 here is CASSLEQAGGYGYTF. As DNA, the CDR3 is TGTGCCAGCAGCTTAGAGCAAGCGGGTGGCTATGGCTACACCTTC.